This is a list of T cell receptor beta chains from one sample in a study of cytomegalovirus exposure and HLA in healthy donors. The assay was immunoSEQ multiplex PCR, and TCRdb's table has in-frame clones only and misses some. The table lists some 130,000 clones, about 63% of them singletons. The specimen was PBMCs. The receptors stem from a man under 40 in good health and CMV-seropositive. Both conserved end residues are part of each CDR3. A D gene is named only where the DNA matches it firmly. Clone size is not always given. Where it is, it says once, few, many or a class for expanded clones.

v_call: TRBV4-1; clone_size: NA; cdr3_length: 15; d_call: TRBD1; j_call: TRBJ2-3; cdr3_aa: CASSLTGVGTDTQYF; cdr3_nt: TGCGCCAGCAGCTTGACAGGGGTCGGCACAGATACGCAGTATTTT
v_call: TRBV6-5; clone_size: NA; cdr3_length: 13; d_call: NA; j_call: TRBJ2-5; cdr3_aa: CASSRQELETQYF; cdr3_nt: TGTGCCAGCAGTCGACAGGAGTTAGAGACCCAGTACTTC
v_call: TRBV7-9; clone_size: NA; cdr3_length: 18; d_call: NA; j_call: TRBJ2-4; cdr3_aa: CASSFGGNTVMAKNIQYF; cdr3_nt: TGTGCCAGCAGCTTTGGGGGGAATACGGTAATGGCCAAAAACATTCAGTACTTC
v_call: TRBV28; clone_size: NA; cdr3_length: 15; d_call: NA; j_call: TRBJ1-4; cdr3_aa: CASTPSGVALEKLFF; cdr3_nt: TGTGCCAGCACCCCATCAGGGGTAGCTTTGGAAAAACTGTTTTTT
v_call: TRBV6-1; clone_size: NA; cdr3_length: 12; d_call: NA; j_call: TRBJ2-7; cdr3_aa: CASKVHHYEQYF; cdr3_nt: TGTGCCAGCAAAGTACACCACTACGAGCAGTACTTC
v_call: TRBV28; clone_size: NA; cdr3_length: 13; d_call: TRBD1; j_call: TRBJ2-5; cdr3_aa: CASNRGPQETQYF; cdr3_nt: TGTGCCAGCAACAGGGGACCTCAAGAGACCCAGTACTTC
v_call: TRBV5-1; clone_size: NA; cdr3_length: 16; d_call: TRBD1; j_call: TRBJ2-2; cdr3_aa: CASSPRQGANTGKLFF; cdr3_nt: TGCGCCAGCAGCCCGAGACAGGGGGCGAACACCGGGAAGCTGTTTTTT
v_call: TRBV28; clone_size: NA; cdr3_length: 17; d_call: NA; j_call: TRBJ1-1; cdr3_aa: CASPPSRGGRMNTEAFF; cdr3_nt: TGTGCCAGCCCACCTTCCCGGGGGGGCCGTATGAACACTGAAGCTTTCTTT
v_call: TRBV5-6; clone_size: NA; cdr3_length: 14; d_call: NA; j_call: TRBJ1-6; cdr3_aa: CASSSGTYNSPLHF; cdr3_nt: TGTGCCAGCAGCTCCGGGACATATAATTCACCCCTCCACTTT
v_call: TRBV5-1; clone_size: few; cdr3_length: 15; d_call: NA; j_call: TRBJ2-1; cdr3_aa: CASSLVGNSYNEQFF; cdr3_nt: TGCGCCAGCAGCTTGGTGGGTAACAGCTACAATGAGCAGTTCTTC
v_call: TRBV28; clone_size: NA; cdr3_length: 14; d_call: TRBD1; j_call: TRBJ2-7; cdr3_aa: CASSLGQESYEQYF; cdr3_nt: TGTGCCAGCAGTTTGGGACAGGAGTCCTACGAGCAGTACTTC
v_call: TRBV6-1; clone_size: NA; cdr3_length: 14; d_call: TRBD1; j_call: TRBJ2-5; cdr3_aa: CASSQDRVKETQYF; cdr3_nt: TGTGCCAGCAGCCAGGACAGGGTAAAAGAGACCCAGTACTTC
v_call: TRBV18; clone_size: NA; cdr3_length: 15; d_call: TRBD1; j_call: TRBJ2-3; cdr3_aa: CASSPVGQTTDTQYF; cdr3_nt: TGTGCCAGCTCACCGGTGGGACAGACCACAGATACGCAGTATTTT
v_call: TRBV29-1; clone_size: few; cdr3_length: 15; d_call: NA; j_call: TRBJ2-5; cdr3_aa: CSVVRGRGYQETQYF; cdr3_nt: TGCAGCGTTGTAAGGGGGAGAGGGTATCAAGAGACCCAGTACTTC
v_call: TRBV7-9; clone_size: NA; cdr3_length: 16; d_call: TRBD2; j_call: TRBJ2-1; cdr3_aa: CANSLSLAGSYNEQFF; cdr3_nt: TGTGCCAACAGCTTAAGCTTAGCGGGATCCTACAATGAGCAGTTCTTC
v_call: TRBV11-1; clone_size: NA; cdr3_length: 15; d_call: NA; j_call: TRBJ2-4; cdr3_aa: CASSLAGGDQNIQYF; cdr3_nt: TGTGCCAGCAGCTTAGCAGGGGGAGACCAAAACATTCAGTACTTC
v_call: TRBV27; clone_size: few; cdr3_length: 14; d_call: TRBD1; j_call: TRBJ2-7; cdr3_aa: CASSIRTGGHEQYF; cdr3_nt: TGTGCCAGCAGCATCAGGACAGGGGGCCACGAGCAGTACTTC
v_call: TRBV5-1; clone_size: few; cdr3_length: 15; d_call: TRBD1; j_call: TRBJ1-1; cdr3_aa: CASSLVGGEYTEAFF; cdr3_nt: TGCGCCAGCAGCTTGGTAGGGGGCGAATACACTGAAGCTTTCTTT
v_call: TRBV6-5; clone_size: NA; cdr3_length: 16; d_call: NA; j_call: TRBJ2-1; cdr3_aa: CASSYSPRPSDYEQFF; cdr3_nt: TGTGCCAGCAGTTACTCCCCCCGACCAAGCGATTATGAGCAGTTCTTC
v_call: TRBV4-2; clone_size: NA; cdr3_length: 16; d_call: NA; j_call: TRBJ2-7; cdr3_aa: CASSRERGFLAYEQYF; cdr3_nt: TGTGCCAGCAGCCGGGAAAGGGGTTTCCTGGCCTACGAGCAGTACTTC
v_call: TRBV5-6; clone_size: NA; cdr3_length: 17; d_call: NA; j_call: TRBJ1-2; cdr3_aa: CASSLWEAGHRIYGYTF; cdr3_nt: TGTGCCAGCAGCTTGTGGGAAGCGGGACACCGAATCTATGGCTACACCTTC
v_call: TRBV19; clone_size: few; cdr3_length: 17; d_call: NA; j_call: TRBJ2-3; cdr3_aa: CASSVHTTRYATDTQYF; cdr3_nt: TGTGCCAGTAGTGTACACACGACTAGATACGCCACAGATACGCAGTATTTT
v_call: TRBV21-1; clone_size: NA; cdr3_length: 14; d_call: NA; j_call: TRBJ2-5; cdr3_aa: CASSKARENETQYF; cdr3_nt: TGTGCCAGCAGCAAGGCGCGGGAGAATGAGACCCAGTACTTC
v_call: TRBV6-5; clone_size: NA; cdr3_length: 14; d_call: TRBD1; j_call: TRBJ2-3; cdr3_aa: CASRPGTGADTQYF; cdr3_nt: TGTGCCAGCAGGCCCGGGACAGGGGCAGATACGCAGTATTTT
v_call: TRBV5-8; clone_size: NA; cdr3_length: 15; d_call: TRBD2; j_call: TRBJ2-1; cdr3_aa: CASSWGLAGSDEQFF; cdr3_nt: TGTGCCAGCAGCTGGGGACTAGCGGGGAGCGATGAGCAGTTCTTC
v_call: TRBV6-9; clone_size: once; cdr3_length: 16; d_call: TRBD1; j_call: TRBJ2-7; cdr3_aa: CASNTLGQDQPYEQYF; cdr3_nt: TGTGCCAGCAACACTCTTGGACAGGACCAACCCTACGAGCAGTACTTC
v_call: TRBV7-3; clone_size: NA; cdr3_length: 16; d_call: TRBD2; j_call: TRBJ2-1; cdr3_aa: CASSLTLLAGVNEQFF; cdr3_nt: TGTGCCAGCAGCTTAACGTTATTAGCGGGAGTCAATGAGCAGTTCTTC
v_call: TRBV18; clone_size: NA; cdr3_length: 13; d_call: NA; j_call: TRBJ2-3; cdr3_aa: CASSPPSTDTQYF; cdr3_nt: TGTGCCAGCTCACCACCCTCTACAGATACGCAGTATTTT
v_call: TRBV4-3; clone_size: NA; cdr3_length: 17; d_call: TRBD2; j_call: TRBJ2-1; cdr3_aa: CASSQGPGGGVVDEQFF; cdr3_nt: TGCGCCAGCAGCCAAGGCCCGGGAGGCGGGGTTGTAGATGAGCAGTTCTTC
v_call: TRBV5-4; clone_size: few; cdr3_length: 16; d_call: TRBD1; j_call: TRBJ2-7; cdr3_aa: CASSQASGTGSYEQYF; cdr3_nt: TGTGCCAGCAGCCAGGCTTCCGGGACAGGGTCGTACGAGCAGTACTTC
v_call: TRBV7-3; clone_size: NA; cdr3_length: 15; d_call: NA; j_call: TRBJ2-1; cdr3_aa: CASSPPGGAGNEQFF; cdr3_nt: TGTGCCAGCAGCCCCCCTGGGGGGGCGGGCAATGAGCAGTTCTTC
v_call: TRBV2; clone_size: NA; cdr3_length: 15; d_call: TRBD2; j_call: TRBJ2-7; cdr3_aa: CASITLSGSPYEQYF; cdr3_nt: TGTGCCAGCATTACCCTTAGCGGGAGCCCCTACGAGCAGTACTTC
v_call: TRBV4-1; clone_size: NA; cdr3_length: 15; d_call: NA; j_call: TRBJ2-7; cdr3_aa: CASSQDLTGTYEQYF; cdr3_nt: TGCGCCAGCAGCCAAGATCTTACAGGAACCTACGAGCAGTACTTC
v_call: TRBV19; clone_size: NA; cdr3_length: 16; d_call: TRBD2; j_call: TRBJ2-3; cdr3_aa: CASSKGLAGVTDTQYF; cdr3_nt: TGTGCCAGTAGTAAGGGACTAGCGGGTGTCACAGATACGCAGTATTTT
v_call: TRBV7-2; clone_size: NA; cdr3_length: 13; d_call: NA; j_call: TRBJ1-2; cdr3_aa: CASSLREVGGYTF; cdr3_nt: TGTGCCAGCAGCTTAAGGGAGGTGGGTGGCTACACCTTC
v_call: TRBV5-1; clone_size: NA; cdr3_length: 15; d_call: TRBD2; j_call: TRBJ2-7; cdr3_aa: CASSLSAGGPYEQYF; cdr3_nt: TGCGCCAGCAGCTTGTCAGCGGGAGGGCCCTACGAGCAGTACTTC
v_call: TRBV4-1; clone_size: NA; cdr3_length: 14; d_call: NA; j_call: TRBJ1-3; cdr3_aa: CASGEGSSGNTIYF; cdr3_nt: TGCGCCAGCGGGGAGGGGAGCTCTGGAAACACCATATATTTT
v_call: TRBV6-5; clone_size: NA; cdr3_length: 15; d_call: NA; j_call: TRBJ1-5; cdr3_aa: CASKRQSYSNQPQHF; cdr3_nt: TGTGCCAGCAAACGACAGTCGTATAGCAATCAGCCCCAGCATTTT
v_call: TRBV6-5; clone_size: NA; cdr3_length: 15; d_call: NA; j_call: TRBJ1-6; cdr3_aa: CASSYQGRHNSPLHF; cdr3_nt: TGTGCCAGCAGTTACCAGGGGCGGCATAATTCACCCCTCCACTTT
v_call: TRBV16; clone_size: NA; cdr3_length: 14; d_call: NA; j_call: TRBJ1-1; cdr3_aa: CASSLTQQGTEAFF; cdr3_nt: TGTGCCAGCAGCCTAACACAACAGGGCACTGAAGCTTTCTTT
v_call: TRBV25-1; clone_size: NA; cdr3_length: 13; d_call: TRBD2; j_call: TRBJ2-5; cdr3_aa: CASSGAGGETQYF; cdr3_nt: TGTGCCAGCAGTGGGGCGGGAGGGGAGACCCAGTACTTC
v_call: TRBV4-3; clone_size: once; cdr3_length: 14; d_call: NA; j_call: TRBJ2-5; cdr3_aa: CASSQDAFGETQYF; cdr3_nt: TGCGCCAGCAGCCAAGATGCCTTCGGTGAGACCCAGTACTTC
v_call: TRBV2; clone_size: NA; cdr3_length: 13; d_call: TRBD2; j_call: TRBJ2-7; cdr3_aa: CASTGTRTYEQYF; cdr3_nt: TGTGCCAGCACCGGGACTAGGACTTACGAGCAGTACTTC